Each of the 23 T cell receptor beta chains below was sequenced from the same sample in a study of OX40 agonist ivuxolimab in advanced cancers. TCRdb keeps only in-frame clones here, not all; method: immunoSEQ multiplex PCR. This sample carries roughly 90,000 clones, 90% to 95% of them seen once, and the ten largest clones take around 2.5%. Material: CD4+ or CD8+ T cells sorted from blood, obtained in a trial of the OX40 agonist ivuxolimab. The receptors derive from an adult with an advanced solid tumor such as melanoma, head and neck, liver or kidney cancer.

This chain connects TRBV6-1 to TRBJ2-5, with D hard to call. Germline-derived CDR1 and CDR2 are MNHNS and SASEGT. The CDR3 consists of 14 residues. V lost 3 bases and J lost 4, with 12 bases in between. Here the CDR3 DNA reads TGTGCCAGCAGTGAGCCGACTTACCCAGAGACCCAGTACTTC. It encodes CASSEPTYPETQYF.

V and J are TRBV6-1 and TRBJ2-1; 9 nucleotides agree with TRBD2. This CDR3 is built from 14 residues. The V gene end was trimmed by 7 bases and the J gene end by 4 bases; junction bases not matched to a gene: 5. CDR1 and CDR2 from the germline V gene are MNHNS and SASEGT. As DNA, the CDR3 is TGTGCCAGCACCCTAGCGGGGACTTACAATGAGCAGTTCTTC. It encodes CASTLAGTYNEQFF.

The CDR3 sequence: CASSLRAGPRATGELFF. As DNA, the CDR3 is TGTGCCAGCAGCTTACGAGCAGGACCAAGGGCCACCGGGGAGCTGTTTTTT. This chain joins TRBV13 and TRBJ2-2; D is ambiguous. This CDR3 spans 17 amino acids. V was pared by 2 bases and J by 4 bases, with 17 bases between. Germline V gene data show CDR1 as PRHDT and CDR2 as FYEKMQ (reference sequence).

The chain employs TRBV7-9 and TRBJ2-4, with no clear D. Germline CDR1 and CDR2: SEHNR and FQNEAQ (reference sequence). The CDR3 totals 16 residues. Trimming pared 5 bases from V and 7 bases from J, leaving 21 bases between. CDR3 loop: CASSPPRTEPGNIQYF. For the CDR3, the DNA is TGTGCCAGCAGCCCGCCCCGAACCGAACCCGGGAACATTCAGTACTTC.

The CDR3 region has the DNA TGCGCCAGCAGCCAAGATTCTGGGGGCGGCAATCAGCCCCAGCATTTT. This translates into CASSQDSGGGNQPQHF. This rearrangement joins TRBV4-1 to TRBJ1-5, with D maybe TRBD1 (6 bases). The CDR3 runs 16 residues. The V and J ends lost 0 bases and 2 bases respectively, with 11 bases between them. Germline V gene sequence: CDR1 MGHRA, CDR2 YSYEKL.

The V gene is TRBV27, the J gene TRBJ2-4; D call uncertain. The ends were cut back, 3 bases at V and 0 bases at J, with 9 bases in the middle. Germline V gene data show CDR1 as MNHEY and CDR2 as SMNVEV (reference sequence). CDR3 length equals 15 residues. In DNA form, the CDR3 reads TGTGCCAGCAGTTTGGCCGGAATAGCCAAAAACATTCAGTACTTC. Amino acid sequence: CASSLAGIAKNIQYF.

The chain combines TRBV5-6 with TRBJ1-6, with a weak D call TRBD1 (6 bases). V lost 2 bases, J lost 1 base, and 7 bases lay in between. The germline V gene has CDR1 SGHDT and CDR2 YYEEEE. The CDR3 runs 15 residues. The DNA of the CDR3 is TGTGCCAGCAGCTTCGGACAGTCCTATAATTCACCCCTCCACTTT. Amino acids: CASSFGQSYNSPLHF.

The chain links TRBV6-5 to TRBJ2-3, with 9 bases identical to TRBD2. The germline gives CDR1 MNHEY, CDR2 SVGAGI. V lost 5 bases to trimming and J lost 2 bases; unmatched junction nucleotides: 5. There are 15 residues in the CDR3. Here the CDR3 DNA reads TGTGCCAGCAGTAAAATAGCGGGGGACACAGATACGCAGTATTTT. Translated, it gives CASSKIAGDTDTQYF.

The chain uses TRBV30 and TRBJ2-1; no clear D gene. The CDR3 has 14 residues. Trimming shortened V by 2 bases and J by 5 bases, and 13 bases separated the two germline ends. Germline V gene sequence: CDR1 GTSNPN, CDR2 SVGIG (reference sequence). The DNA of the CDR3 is TGTGCCTGGAGTAGAGTAGAGTTGGACAATGAGCAGTTCTTC. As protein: CAWSRVELDNEQFF.

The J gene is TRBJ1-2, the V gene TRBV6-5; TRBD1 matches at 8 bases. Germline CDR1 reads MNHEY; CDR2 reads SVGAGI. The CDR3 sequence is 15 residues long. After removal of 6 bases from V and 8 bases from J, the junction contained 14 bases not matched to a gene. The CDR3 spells CASSSPLQGVEGYTF. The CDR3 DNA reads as TGTGCCAGCAGCTCACCATTACAGGGGGTAGAGGGCTACACCTTC.

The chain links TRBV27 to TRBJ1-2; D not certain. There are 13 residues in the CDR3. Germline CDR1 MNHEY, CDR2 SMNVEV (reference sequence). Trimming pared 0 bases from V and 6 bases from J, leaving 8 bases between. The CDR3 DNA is TGTGCCAGCAGTTTATCAGGGTCGGATGGCTACACCTTC. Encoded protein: CASSLSGSDGYTF.

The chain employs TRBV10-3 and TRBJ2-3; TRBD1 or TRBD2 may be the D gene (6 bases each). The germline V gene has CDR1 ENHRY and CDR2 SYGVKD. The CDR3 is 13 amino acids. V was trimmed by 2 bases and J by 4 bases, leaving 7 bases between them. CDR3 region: CAISERGADTQYF. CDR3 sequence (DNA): TGTGCCATCAGTGAGAGGGGGGCAGATACGCAGTATTTT.

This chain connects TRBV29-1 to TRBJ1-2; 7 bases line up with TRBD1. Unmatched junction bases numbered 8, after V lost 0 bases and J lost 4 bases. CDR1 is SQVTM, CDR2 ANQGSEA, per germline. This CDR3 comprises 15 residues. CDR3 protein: CSVEDLAQGSYGYTF. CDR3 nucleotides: TGCAGCGTTGAAGATCTGGCACAGGGGAGCTATGGCTACACCTTC.

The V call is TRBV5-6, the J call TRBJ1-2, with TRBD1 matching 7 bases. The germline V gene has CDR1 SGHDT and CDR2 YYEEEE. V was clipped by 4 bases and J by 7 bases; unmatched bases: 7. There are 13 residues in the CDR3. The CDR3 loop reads CASSDDRVAGYTF. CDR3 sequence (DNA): TGTGCCAGCAGCGACGACAGGGTGGCTGGCTACACCTTC. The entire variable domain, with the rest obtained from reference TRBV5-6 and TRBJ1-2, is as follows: DAGVTQSPTHLIKTRGQQVTLRCSPKSGHDTVSWYQQALGQGPQFIFQYYEEEERQRGNFPDRFSGHQFPNYSSELNVNALLLGDSALYLCASSDDRVAGYTFGSGTRLTVV.

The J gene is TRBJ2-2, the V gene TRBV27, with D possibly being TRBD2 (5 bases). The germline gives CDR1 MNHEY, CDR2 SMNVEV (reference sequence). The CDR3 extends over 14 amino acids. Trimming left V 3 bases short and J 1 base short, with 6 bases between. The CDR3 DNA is TGTGCCAGCAGTTTTCGGGGGAACACCGGGGAGCTGTTTTTT. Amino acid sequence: CASSFRGNTGELFF.

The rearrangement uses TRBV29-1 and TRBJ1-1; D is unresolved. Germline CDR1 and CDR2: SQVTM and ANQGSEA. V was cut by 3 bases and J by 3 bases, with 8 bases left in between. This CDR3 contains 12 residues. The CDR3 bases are TGCAGCGTTGATAGGGATTACACTGAAGCTTTCTTT. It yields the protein CSVDRDYTEAFF.

The CDR3 DNA reads as TGTGCCAGCAGCTTAGGGGTCGGAGCCTACGAGCAGTACTTC. Amino acid sequence: CASSLGVGAYEQYF. The chain recombines TRBV5-6 with TRBJ2-7; tentative D call: TRBD1 (5 bases). Trimming left V 2 bases short and J 2 bases short, with 11 bases between. CDR1 is SGHDT and CDR2 is YYEEEE in the germline V gene. CDR3 length: 14 amino acids.

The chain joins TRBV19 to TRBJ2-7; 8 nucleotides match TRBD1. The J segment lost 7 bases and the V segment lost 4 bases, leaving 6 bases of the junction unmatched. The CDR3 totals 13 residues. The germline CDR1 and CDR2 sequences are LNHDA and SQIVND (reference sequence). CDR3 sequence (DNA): TGTGCCAGTAGTACGTCAGGGGGCCGGGAGCAGTACTTC. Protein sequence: CASSTSGGREQYF.

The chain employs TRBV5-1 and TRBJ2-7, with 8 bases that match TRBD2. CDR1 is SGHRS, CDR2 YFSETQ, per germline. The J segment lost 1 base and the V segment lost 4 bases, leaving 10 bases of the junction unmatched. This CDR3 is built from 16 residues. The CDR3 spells CASSPRILAESYEQYF. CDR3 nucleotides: TGCGCCAGCAGCCCCCGTATACTAGCGGAGTCCTACGAGCAGTACTTC.

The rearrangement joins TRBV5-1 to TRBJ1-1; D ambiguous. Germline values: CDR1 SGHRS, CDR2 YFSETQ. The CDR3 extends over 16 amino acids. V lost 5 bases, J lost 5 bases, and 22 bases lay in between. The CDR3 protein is CASSFGPSDVGTEAFF. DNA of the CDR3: TGCGCCAGCAGTTTTGGGCCATCCGACGTGGGGACTGAAGCTTTCTTT.

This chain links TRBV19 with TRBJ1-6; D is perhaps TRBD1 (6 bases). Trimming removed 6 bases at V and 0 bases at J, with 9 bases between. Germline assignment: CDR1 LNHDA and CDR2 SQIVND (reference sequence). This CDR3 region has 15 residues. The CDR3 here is CASRDSSSYNSPLHF. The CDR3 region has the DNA TGTGCCAGTAGGGACAGTAGCTCCTATAATTCACCCCTCCACTTT.

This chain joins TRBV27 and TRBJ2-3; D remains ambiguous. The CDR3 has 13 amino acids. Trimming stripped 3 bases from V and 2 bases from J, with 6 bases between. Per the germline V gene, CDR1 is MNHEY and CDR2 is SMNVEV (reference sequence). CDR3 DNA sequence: TGTGCCAGCAGTTTCCTCCCCACAGATACGCAGTATTTT. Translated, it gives CASSFLPTDTQYF.

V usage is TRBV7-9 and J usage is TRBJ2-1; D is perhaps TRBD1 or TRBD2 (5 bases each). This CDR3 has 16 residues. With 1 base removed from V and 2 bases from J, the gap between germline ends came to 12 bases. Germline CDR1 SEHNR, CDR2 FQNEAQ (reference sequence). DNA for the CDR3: TGTGCCAGCAGCTTAGTCTACGGGGCCGCCTACAATGAGCAGTTCTTC. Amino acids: CASSLVYGAAYNEQFF.